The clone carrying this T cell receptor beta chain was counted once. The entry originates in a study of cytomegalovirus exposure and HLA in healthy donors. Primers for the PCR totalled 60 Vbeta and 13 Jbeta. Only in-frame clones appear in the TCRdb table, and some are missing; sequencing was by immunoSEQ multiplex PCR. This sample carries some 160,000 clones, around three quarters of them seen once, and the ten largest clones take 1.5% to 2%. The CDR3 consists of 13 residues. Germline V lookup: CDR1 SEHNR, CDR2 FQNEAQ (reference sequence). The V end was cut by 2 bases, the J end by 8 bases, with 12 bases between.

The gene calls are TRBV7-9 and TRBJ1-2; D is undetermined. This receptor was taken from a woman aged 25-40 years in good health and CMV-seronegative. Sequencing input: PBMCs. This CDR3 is CASSLQISGGYTF. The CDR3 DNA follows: TGTGCCAGCAGCTTACAGATCAGCGGGGGCTACACCTTC.